This T cell receptor (beta chain) originates from a study of breast tumors, draining lymph nodes, adjacent tissues. Study observations and caveats: Compared with basal-like, luminal-like tumors shared significantly more repertoire with nontumor tissue. Data fit most tumor T cells coming from lymph node, expanding in tumor. That most tumor T cells come from lymph nodes remained unproven. Tumors had less TCR diversity than lymph nodes, more than nontumor tissue.

This clonotype came up many times. Its antigen is undetermined. TCRdb fed the multiplex PCR reads into MiXCR, producing one record per CDR3 protein. The table shows about 52,000 distinct CDR3 sequences, with about 40% occurring only once. Sequencing was done on a sample of breast tumor tissue. The clonotype comes from a female donor with breast cancer. Some clones in this sample may be carry-over from other donors' samples.

This CDR3 is CASSSGLAGGEQYF. The CDR3 nucleotides are TGTGCCAGCAGCTCGGGACTAGCGGGGGGTGAGCAGTACTTC. This chain connects TRBV11-3 to TRBJ2-7, with 15 bases aligning to TRBD2. This CDR3 has 14 amino acids. The germline gives CDR1 SGHNT, CDR2 YENEEA. Trimming removed 4 bases from V and 7 bases from J; junction bases left unmatched: 2.